This TCR beta chain was obtained from a study of blood T cell repertoires in COVID-19 (dated by TCRdb to the early 2020s). Turning to the overall study: The collaborator samples originated in the United States, Italy and Spain and spanned the acute and convalescent phases of COVID-19. Nearly every sample came with metadata listing a de-identified subject ID, COVID-19 status, age in years and sex. The repertoires were released in a freely available public database intended as a resource for research on the immune response to SARS-CoV-2. The material from the prospective study consisted of cDNA or gDNA derived from T cells, B-cell-depleted T cells, or PBMCs. Samples were obtained from the ongoing ImmuneRACE study (first 160 participants) and from 1,254 subjects provided by 6 global collaborators. The dataset comprised deeply sampled blood TCRbeta repertoires from subjects exposed to, actively infected with, or recovered from COVID-19. Where available, HLA class I and class II types were taken from metadata supplied by the sample provider and were not determined by assay-based typing. Summary of the overall study and its limitations: How much clinical and demographic metadata was included differed by source and by participant, and the metadata was provided uncurated.

TCRbeta CDR3 regions were amplified from genomic DNA using the immunoSEQ Assay, a bias-controlled multiplex PCR. Per the original workflow: The number of nucleated cells in each sample was estimated by amplification of reference gene primers within the assay. Sequence reads were collapsed and filtered to measure the absolute abundance of every unique TCRbeta CDR3 rearrangement. For each sample, productive Simpson clonality was calculated by taking the square root of Simpson's diversity index across productive rearrangements. TCRdb took this table from immuneACCESS and kept in-frame rearrangements with V and J called. Such tables lack part of the clones; where checked against another copy, unresolved V genes explain under half of the gap, and the rest is unexplained. V, J and clone size were drawn from that table, and D and trimming were deduced from the DNA. Recorded for this sample are about 89,000 clones; about 74% of them occurred a single time. The biggest ten clones account for over 40% of the sample.

Notes on this clone: It has no known antigen specificity. There are no base qualities to consult, and no much larger clone falls within one base.

Each collaborating institution followed its own protocols to collect whole blood in K2EDTA tubes. For TCRbeta analysis, collaborators shipped samples in one of three forms: frozen whole blood, isolated PBMCs, or DNA extracted from either of those sample types. The germline V gene encodes CDR1 LNHDA and CDR2 SQIVND (reference sequence). The V end gives up 7 bases and the J end 0 bases, leaving 5 bases in the junction not matched to a gene. The CDR3 holds 14 amino acids from the cysteine to the phenylalanine. The only DNA kept is the CDR3, 42 bases in frame from the first base. Source material: peripheral blood. The chain was built from TRBV19 and TRBJ1-2; 7 bases in the junction line up with TRBD1. The source of this sequence is a human donor in a cohort sampled during active COVID-19. DNA sequence: TGTGCCAGTAAGAGGGGGACAGCTAACTATGGCTACACCTTC. Translated, this gives CASKRGTANYGYTF.